The rows below give T cell receptor beta chains drawn from one sample of a study of cytomegalovirus exposure and HLA in healthy donors. Clones were read by immunoSEQ multiplex PCR, and TCRdb kept only the in-frame ones, dropping some. The sample has about 99,000 clones; over 9.5% are singletons. The sample was PBMCs. The receptor source for this set is a man aged 40-55 years in good health and CMV-seropositive. The CDR3 runs from the conserved cysteine through the conserved F or W.

J: TRBJ2-7; V: TRBV11-2; CDR3: CASSFRRQGPEQYF
J: TRBJ2-1; V: TRBV6-4; CDR3: CASSPDRDRGFTEQFF
J: -; V: TRBV5-1; CDR3: CASSAGLAVDEQYF
J: TRBJ2-2; V: TRBV11-3; CDR3: CASSSLLEYRGELFF
J: TRBJ2-1; V: TRBV6-6; CDR3: CASALGGYNEQFF
J: TRBJ1-2; V: TRBV28; CDR3: CASSVPGQGVGGYTF
J: TRBJ2-3; V: TRBV4-3; CDR3: CASSQDRPSGITDTQYF
J: TRBJ2-1; V: TRBV2; CDR3: CARRGTSVFSEQFF
J: TRBJ1-2; V: TRBV2; CDR3: CASSQNVPGQGEIGYTF
J: TRBJ2-3; V: TRBV27; CDR3: CASSLRKGTDTDTQYF
J: TRBJ1-5; V: TRBV6-1; CDR3: CASSVGTTGVGNQPQHF
J: TRBJ1-3; V: TRBV7-9; CDR3: CASSPLLTGNTIYF
J: TRBJ1-1; V: TRBV5-5; CDR3: CASSWTGGGTEAFF
J: TRBJ1-2; V: TRBV9; CDR3: CASSATLSGYTF
J: TRBJ2-7; V: TRBV27; CDR3: CASSPRWGMFEQYF
J: TRBJ1-1; V: TRBV9; CDR3: CASSARGQRSTEAFF
J: TRBJ2-7; V: TRBV6-5; CDR3: CASSYAGGLPEQYF
J: TRBJ1-3; V: TRBV7-2; CDR3: CASSPTGGWFPSGNTIYF
J: TRBJ2-4; V: TRBV7-3; CDR3: CASFRGRGRAKNIQYF
J: TRBJ2-7; V: TRBV6-7; CDR3: CASSYVGRGPSYEQYF
J: TRBJ1-2; V: TRBV5-1; CDR3: CASSPGQGANYGYTF
J: TRBJ2-7; V: TRBV5-1; CDR3: CASSFDRGSYEQYF
J: TRBJ2-7; V: TRBV28; CDR3: CASSLGPLVSSYEQYF
J: TRBJ2-2; V: TRBV7-3; CDR3: CASSPQGTGELFF
J: TRBJ2-3; V: TRBV5-8; CDR3: CASSFSASSGSDTQYF
J: TRBJ2-5; V: TRBV6-5; CDR3: CASRQDRIQETQYF
J: TRBJ2-7; V: TRBV7-7; CDR3: CASSQSREWQYF
J: TRBJ1-4; V: TRBV10-3; CDR3: CAISEGSTTNEKLFF
J: TRBJ2-1; V: TRBV7-2; CDR3: CASSLPGLAGYNEQFF
J: TRBJ1-1; V: TRBV6-1; CDR3: CAAQEGLNTEAFF
J: TRBJ2-3; V: TRBV9; CDR3: CASSPRQGIADTQYF
J: TRBJ2-1; V: TRBV10-3; CDR3: CAISETGADNEQFF
J: TRBJ2-7; V: TRBV4-2; CDR3: CASSQAGLAGGSSYEQYF
J: TRBJ2-1; V: TRBV29-1; CDR3: CSVKNRDSYNEQFF
J: TRBJ2-3; V: TRBV5-4; CDR3: CASSRTSGRVADTQYF
J: TRBJ2-3; V: TRBV7-9; CDR3: CASSLSSEREVPDTQYF
J: TRBJ1-2; V: TRBV9; CDR3: CASSVAPTGTNYGYTF
J: TRBJ2-7; V: TRBV10-2; CDR3: CASSEQGPEQYF
J: TRBJ2-7; V: TRBV28; CDR3: CASSRTGRYEQYF
J: TRBJ2-5; V: TRBV7-3; CDR3: CASSLMAGRAETQYF
J: TRBJ1-4; V: TRBV28; CDR3: CASSQTRSKGEKLFF
J: TRBJ1-3; V: TRBV2; CDR3: CASSLRKGDTIYF
J: TRBJ2-2; V: TRBV19; CDR3: CDMGGSGELFF
J: TRBJ2-7; V: TRBV7-9; CDR3: CASSLATGTLSYEQYF
J: TRBJ1-1; V: TRBV20-1; CDR3: CSEEGNTEAFF
J: TRBJ2-1; V: TRBV7-3; CDR3: CASSPGQGWSYNEQFF
J: TRBJ2-1; V: TRBV27; CDR3: CASSYALADSYNEQFF
J: TRBJ2-3; V: TRBV7-2; CDR3: CASSFSQSTDTQYF
J: TRBJ2-7; V: TRBV5-6; CDR3: CASNYAGQGSYEQYF
J: TRBJ1-1; V: TRBV14; CDR3: CASSPSDRSINTEAFF
J: TRBJ2-7; V: TRBV10-3; CDR3: CAISERVTVSYEQYF
J: TRBJ2-7; V: TRBV27; CDR3: CASSTSGRAAYEQYF